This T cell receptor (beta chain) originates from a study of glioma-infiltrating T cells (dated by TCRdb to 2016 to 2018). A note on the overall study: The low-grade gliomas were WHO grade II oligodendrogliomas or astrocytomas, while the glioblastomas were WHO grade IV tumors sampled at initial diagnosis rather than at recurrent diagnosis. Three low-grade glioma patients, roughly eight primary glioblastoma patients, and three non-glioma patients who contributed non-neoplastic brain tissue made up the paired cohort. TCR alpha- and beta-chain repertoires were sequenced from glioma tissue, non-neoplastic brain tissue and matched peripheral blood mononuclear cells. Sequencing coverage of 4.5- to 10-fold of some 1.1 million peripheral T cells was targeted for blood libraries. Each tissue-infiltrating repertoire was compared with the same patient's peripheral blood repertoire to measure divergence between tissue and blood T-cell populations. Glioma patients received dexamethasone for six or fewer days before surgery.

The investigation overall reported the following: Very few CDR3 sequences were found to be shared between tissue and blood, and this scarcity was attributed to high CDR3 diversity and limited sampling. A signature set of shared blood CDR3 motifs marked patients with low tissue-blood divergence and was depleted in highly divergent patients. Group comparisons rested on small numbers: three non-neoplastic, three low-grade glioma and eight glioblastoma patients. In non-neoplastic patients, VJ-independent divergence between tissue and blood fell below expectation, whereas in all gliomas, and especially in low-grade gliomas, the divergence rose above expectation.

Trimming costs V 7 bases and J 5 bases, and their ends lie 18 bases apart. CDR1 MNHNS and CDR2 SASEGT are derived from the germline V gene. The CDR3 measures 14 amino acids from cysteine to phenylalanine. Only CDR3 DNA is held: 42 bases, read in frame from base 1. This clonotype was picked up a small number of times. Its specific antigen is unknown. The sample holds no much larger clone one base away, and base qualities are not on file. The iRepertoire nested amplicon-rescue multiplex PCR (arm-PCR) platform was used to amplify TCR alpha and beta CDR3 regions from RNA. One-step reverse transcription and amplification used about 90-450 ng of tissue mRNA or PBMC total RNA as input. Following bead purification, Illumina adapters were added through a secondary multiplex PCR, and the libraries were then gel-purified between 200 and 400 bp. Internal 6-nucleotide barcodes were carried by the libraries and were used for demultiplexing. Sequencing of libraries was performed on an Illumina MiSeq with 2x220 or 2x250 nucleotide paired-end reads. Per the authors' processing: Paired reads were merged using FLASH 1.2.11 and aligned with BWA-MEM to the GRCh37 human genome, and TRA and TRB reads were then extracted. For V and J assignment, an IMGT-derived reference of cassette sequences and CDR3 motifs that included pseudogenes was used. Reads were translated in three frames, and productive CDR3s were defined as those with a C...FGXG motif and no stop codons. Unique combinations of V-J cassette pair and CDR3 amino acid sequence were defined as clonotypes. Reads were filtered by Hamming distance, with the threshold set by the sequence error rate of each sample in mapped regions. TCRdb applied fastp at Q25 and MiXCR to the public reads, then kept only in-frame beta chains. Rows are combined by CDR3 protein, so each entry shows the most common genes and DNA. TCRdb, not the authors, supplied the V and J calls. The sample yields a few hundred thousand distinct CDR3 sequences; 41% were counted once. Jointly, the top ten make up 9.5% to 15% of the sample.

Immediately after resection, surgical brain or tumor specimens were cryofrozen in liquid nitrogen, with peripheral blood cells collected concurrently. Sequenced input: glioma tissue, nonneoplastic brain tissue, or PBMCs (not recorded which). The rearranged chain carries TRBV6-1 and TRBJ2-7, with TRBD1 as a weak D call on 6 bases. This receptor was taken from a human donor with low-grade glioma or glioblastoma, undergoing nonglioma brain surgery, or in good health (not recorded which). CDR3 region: CASTDPGVIDEQYF. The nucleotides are TGTGCCAGCACGGATCCAGGGGTTATCGACGAGCAGTACTTC.